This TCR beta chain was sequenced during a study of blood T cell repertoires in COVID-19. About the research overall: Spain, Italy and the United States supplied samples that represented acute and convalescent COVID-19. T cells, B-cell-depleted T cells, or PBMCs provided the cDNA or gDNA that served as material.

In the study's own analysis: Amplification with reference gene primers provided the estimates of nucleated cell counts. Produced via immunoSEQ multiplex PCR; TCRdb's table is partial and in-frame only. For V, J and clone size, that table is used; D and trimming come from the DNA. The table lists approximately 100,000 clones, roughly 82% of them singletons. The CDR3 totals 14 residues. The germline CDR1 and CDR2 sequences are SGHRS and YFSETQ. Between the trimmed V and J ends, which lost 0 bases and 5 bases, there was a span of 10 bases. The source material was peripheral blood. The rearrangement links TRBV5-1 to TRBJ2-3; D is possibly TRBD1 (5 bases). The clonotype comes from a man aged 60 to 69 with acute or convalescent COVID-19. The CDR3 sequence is CASSLEGEQDTQYF. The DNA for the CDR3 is TGCGCCAGCAGCTTGGAAGGGGAACAAGATACGCAGTATTTT.